This T cell receptor (beta chain) was identified in a study of OX40 agonist ivuxolimab in advanced cancers. Findings of the study overall: CD4+ and CD8+ T cells in blood underwent clonal expansion by week 6 at 0.1 to 3.0 mg/kg.

Looked up from germline, CDR1 is SGHVS and CDR2 is FQNEAQ. With V trimmed by 5 bases and J by 7 bases, 5 bases remained unmatched. This CDR3 is 13 amino acids long. Comments on this clone: Antigen: not known.

TCRdb keeps only in-frame clones here, not all; method: immunoSEQ multiplex PCR. The sample has roughly 62,000 clones; 86% are singletons. The sample in question was CD4+ or CD8+ T cells sorted from blood, obtained in a trial of the OX40 agonist ivuxolimab. The chain combines TRBV7-8 with TRBJ2-1, with 7 bases lining up with TRBD2. The sequence was obtained from an adult with an advanced solid tumor such as melanoma, head and neck, liver or kidney cancer. The CDR3: CASSPGGVNEQFF. CDR3 nucleotide sequence: TGTGCCAGCAGCCCTGGGGGGGTGAATGAGCAGTTCTTC.